The 5 T cell receptor beta chains below all came from one sample that was sequenced in a study of blood T cell repertoires in COVID-19. Profiling relied on immunoSEQ multiplex PCR, and the TCRdb table lists in-frame clones only, not all of them. The sample consists of some 58,000 clones, 90% of them appearing once. The sample taken for sequencing was peripheral blood. These receptors all come from a man aged 40-49 years with acute or convalescent COVID-19.

The V call is TRBV6-2 or TRBV6-3, the J call TRBJ2-7; 8 bases map to TRBD2. The CDR3 covers 15 residues. V lost 0 bases, J lost 3 bases, and 4 bases stayed unmatched. From germline, CDR1 is MNHEY and CDR2 SVGEGT. The CDR3 DNA follows: TGTGCCAGCAGTTACTCTAAGCGGGAGTTCTACGAGCAGTACTTC. This codes for CASSYSKREFYEQYF.

The chain employs TRBV19 and TRBJ2-1; D may be TRBD2 (6 bases). The ends were cut back, 6 bases at V and 5 bases at J, with 20 bases in the middle. Germline V CDR1 and CDR2: LNHDA, SQIVND (reference sequence). The CDR3 contains 16 residues. CDR3 loop: CASSLPAGPGDNEQFF. The CDR3 DNA is TGTGCCAGTAGCCTTCCAGCGGGCCCCGGCGACAATGAGCAGTTCTTC.

In its sample, this clone was seen once. The chain carries TRBV7-3 and TRBJ2-1; 10 positions match TRBD2. The CDR3 is 16 residues long. Trimming took 1 base from V and 5 from J; bases not matched to a gene: 5. Germline CDR1 and CDR2: SGHTA and FQGTGA. The CDR3 sequence: CASSLNGLAGDNEQFF. In nucleotides, the CDR3 is TGTGCCAGCAGCTTAAATGGGCTAGCGGGGGACAATGAGCAGTTCTTC.

This chain uses TRBV5-6 with TRBJ2-2; D unresolved. The germline V and J ends were trimmed by 0 bases and 9 bases, with 12 bases remaining between them. Germline assignment: CDR1 SGHDT and CDR2 YYEEEE. There are 14 residues in the CDR3. CDR3 residues: CASSLVSGERELFF. The DNA of the CDR3 is TGTGCCAGCAGCTTGGTTTCGGGTGAGCGGGAGCTGTTTTTT.

The rearrangement uses TRBV5-1 and TRBJ2-2; D perhaps matches TRBD2 (6 bases). The germline V gene has CDR1 SGHRS and CDR2 YFSETQ. The length of the CDR3 is 22 residues. Trimming pared 0 bases from V and 5 bases from J, leaving 32 bases between. CDR3 sequence: CASSLATYPHGIGGKTTGELFF. The CDR3 DNA follows: TGCGCCAGCAGCTTGGCCACTTACCCGCACGGTATCGGCGGGAAGACAACCGGGGAGCTGTTTTTT.